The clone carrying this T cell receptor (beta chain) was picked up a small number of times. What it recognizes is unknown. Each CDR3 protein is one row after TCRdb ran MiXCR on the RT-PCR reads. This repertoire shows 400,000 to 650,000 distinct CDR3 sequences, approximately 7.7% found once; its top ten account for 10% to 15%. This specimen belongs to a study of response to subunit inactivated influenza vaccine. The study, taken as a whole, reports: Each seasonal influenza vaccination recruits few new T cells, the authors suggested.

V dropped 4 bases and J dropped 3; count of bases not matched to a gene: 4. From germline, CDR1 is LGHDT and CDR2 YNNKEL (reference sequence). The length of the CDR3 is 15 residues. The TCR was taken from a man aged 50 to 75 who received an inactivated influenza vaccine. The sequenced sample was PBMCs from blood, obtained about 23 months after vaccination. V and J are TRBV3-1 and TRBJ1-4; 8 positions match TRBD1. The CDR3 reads CASSLRTGSNEKLFF. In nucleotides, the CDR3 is TGTGCCAGCAGCCTAAGGACAGGGTCTAATGAAAAACTGTTTTTT.